A selection of T cell receptor beta chains follows, all from one sample in a study of beta chain features in type 1 diabetes. Produced via immunoSEQ multiplex PCR; TCRdb's table is partial and in-frame only. The data contain hundreds of thousands of clones, 11% to 15% of them singletons. The sample was naive CD4+ T cells from blood. These receptors were obtained from a man younger than 35 with type 1 diabetes. CDR3s include the opening cysteine and the closing phenylalanine or tryptophan. The order of the fields is clone size, D gene, V gene, J gene, CDR3 length, CDR3 DNA, CDR3 protein. The D gene is left open where the match is weak. The listing skips clone size in some rows; elsewhere it reads once, few, many or a size class.

-	-	TRBV6-5	TRBJ1-1	13	TGTGCCAGCAGTTACGGTAGGAACACTGAAGCTTTCTTT	CASSYGRNTEAFF
-	-	TRBV7-2	TRBJ2-7	15	TGTGCCAGCAGCCAGGAGAGACTAGTGGTCTACGAGCAGTACTTC	CASSQERLVVYEQYF
-	TRBD1	TRBV9	TRBJ2-7	16	TGTGCCAGCAGCGTAGGAACAGGGGCGAGCTCCTACGAGCAGTACTTC	CASSVGTGASSYEQYF
few	TRBD2	TRBV5-4	TRBJ2-7	14	TGTGCCAGCAGCACGACTAGCGGGGCCTACGAGCAGTACTTC	CASSTTSGAYEQYF
-	-	TRBV27	TRBJ1-2	14	TGTGCCAGCAGCCGGAACGGACAGTTCCGGGGCTACACCTTC	CASSRNGQFRGYTF
-	-	TRBV9	TRBJ2-3	12	TGTGCCAGCAGCGTAGGTGGGGGTACGCAGTATTTT	CASSVGGGTQYF
-	-	TRBV5-6	TRBJ2-1	14	TGTGCCAGCAGCTTAGGGGGGATCCACAATGAGCAGTTCTTC	CASSLGGIHNEQFF
-	-	TRBV19	TRBJ2-7	16	TGTGCCAGTAGTATTTCAACCGGGGCAGCCCCTATCGAGCAGTACTTC	CASSISTGAAPIEQYF
-	-	TRBV4-3	TRBJ2-7	15	TGCGCCAGCAGCCGCGTCATTTCAAGCTCCTACGAGCAGTACTTC	CASSRVISSSYEQYF
few	-	TRBV18	TRBJ2-1	14	TGTGCCAGCTCAGTAGAGGGGTCCTACAATGAGCAGTTCTTC	CASSVEGSYNEQFF
-	TRBD1	TRBV9	TRBJ2-7	15	TGTGCCAGCAGCCTCACCCCGGGACAGGGAGGCGAGCAGTACTTC	CASSLTPGQGGEQYF
-	-	TRBV15	TRBJ1-1	15	TGTGCCACCAGCAGACGCGATCAGGGGAGTACTGAAGCTTTCTTT	CATSRRDQGSTEAFF
few	-	TRBV6-6	TRBJ1-1	14	TGTGCCAGCACGATCGGACAGACGAACACTGAAGCTTTCTTT	CASTIGQTNTEAFF
-	-	TRBV7-6	TRBJ2-4	16	TGTGCCAGCAGCGACATGGCCTTGGGACGGGTAAACATTCAGTACTTC	CASSDMALGRVNIQYF
-	-	TRBV5-1	TRBJ2-3	14	TGCGCCAGCAGCTCCCGGATCGTCACAGATACGCAGTATTTT	CASSSRIVTDTQYF
-	-	TRBV27	TRBJ2-3	13	TGTGCCAGCATAATAGACAGCACAGATACGCAGTATTTT	CASIIDSTDTQYF
few	-	TRBV7-6	TRBJ2-1	14	TGTGCCAGCAGCCCCGCGGGTGGGGGCAATGAGCAGTTCTTC	CASSPAGGGNEQFF
few	-	TRBV7-9	TRBJ1-1	13	TGTGCCAGCAGCTTAGAGGGCGAGGTGGGAGCTTTCTTT	CASSLEGEVGAFF